This TCR beta chain comes out of a study of cytotoxic CD8 clonotypes in ibrutinib-treated CLL. Study details: Partial response occurred in some 25 patients and complete response in 2; at median around 70 months, roughly 15 remained remitted and about twelve progressed.

The CDR3 is 13 amino acids. Germline CDR1 SGDLS, CDR2 YYNGEE. V lost 0 bases to trimming and J lost 6 bases, with 7 bases between them. With respect to this clone: What it recognizes is unknown.

Data came from immunoSEQ multiplex PCR; TCRdb stores just in-frame clones and leaves some out. Here the sample spans some 120,000 clones, about 53% being singletons. Study results and caveats: An increase in clonality occurred at ibrutinib response, followed by a return toward baseline at progression.

This specimen consisted of PBMCs, obtained after 24 months of ibrutinib treatment. The chain has TRBV9 and TRBJ1-3; possible D gene TRBD1, 6 bases. The receptor was isolated from a human donor with chronic lymphocytic leukemia. CDR3 sequence: CASSVGGANTIYF. Here the CDR3 DNA reads TGTGCCAGCAGCGTAGGGGGGGCAAACACCATATATTTT. The full variable domain, rest sourced from reference TRBV9 and TRBJ1-3, is DSGVTQTPKHLITATGQRVTLRCSPRSGDLSVYWYQQSLDQGLQFLIQYYNGEERAKGNILERFSAQQFPDLHSELNLSSLELGDSALYFCASSVGGANTIYFGEGSWLTVV.